The 14 T cell receptor beta chains below all came from one sample that was sequenced in a study of T cells in Graves' hyperthyroidism and ophthalmopathy. It was RNA transcripts that yielded the amplified TCR beta CDR3 regions. Using the HTBI primer set, a first-round RT-PCR was run on the TCR CDR3. Via MiXCR, TCRdb re-called the multiplex PCR reads, giving one row per CDR3 protein. The sample has about 560,000 distinct CDR3 sequences, 12% to 15% seen once. The material sequenced was blood. Receptor source: a woman aged 40 to 50 with Graves' hyperthyroidism.

In DNA, the CDR3 is TGTGCCAGCAGCCCATCACCAGGGGGCCTCTACGAGCAGTACTTC. Translated, it gives CASSPSPGGLYEQYF. The V gene is TRBV5-4, the J gene TRBJ2-7; 8 bases align to TRBD1. CDR1 is SGHNT and CDR2 is YYREEE in the germline V gene (reference sequence). CDR3 size: 15 residues. V lost 4 bases to trimming and J lost 3 bases; unmatched junction nucleotides: 9.

This clonotype has ten or more counts. The V and J genes are TRBV30 and TRBJ1-1; 7 bases map to TRBD1. Unmatched junction bases numbered 5, after V lost 0 bases and J lost 10 bases. Looked up from germline, CDR1 is GTSNPN and CDR2 is SVGIG (reference sequence). The CDR3 is made up of 12 amino acids. The CDR3 region is CAWSVLDRVAFF. Written as DNA, the CDR3 is TGTGCCTGGAGTGTACTTGACAGGGTAGCTTTCTTT.

The J gene is TRBJ2-7, the V gene TRBV6-2 or TRBV6-3; TRBD2 aligns across 7 bases. The CDR3 has 14 amino acids. Germline CDR1 MNHEY, CDR2 SVGEGT. V dropped 6 bases and J dropped 3; count of bases not matched to a gene: 8. The CDR3 DNA sequence: TGTGCCAGCAGCCCAGCGGCTAGCGGCTACGAGCAGTACTTC. The encoded protein is CASSPAASGYEQYF.

The sample holds a few counts of this clonotype. This chain uses TRBV6-1 with TRBJ2-7; D possibly corresponds to TRBD1 (6 bases). This CDR3 comprises 13 residues. Germline values: CDR1 MNHNS, CDR2 SASEGT. V was shortened by 8 bases and J by 0 bases, with 11 bases between the two germline ends. The CDR3 bases are TGTGCCAGCGAAGGGGGAAGCTCCTACGAGCAGTACTTC. It encodes CASEGGSSYEQYF.

This clonotype was detected many times. V is TRBV7-2 and J is TRBJ2-3; 7 nucleotides line up with TRBD2. CDR3 length equals 15 residues. Germline CDR1 SGHTA, CDR2 FQGNSA. Losses at the gene ends were 2 bases for V and 1 base for J; bases not matched to a gene: 3. CDR3: CASSLWTRGTDTQYF. The CDR3 DNA reads as TGTGCCAGCAGCTTATGGACTAGAGGCACAGATACGCAGTATTTT.

This clonotype occurred a few times. The chain links TRBV5-1 to TRBJ2-2; tentatively, D is TRBD2 (6 bases). V was trimmed by 0 bases and J by 6 bases, leaving 15 bases between them. Germline assignment: CDR1 SGHRS and CDR2 YFSETQ. There are 16 residues in the CDR3. The CDR3 region is CASSLVIREDAGELFF. The CDR3 nucleotides are TGCGCCAGCAGCTTGGTTATCAGGGAGGACGCCGGGGAGCTGTTTTTT.

This clonotype was picked up many times. This chain connects TRBV3-1 to TRBJ1-2, with D possibly TRBD1 on 5 matching bases. CDR1 is LGHDT and CDR2 is YNNKEL in the germline V gene (reference sequence). V was shortened by 4 bases and J by 10 bases, with 19 bases between the two germline ends. The CDR3 consists of 14 residues. The CDR3 region has the DNA TGTGCCAGCAGCCGCGGTGGGGCAGGGCCAAACTACACCTTC. Amino acids: CASSRGGAGPNYTF. Variable domain in full (rest from reference TRBV3-1 and TRBJ1-2): DTAVSQTPKYLVTQMGNDKSIKCEQNLGHDTMYWYKQDSKKFLKIMFSYNNKELIINETVPNRFSPKSPDKAHLNLHINSLELGDSAVYFCASSRGGAGPNYTFGSGTRLTVV.

Only a few counts were recorded for this clonotype. This rearrangement joins TRBV7-9 to TRBJ2-1, with D possibly being TRBD2 (5 bases). Germline lookup yields CDR1 SEHNR and CDR2 FQNEAQ (reference sequence). Trimming stripped 5 bases from V and 3 bases from J, with 14 bases between. The CDR3 consists of 15 residues. This CDR3 is CASSRTWGNYNEQFF. The CDR3 DNA reads TGTGCCAGCAGCCGGACTTGGGGAAACTACAATGAGCAGTTCTTC.

This clonotype appeared a few times. The rearrangement uses TRBV6-1 and TRBJ2-3; D might be TRBD2 (6 bases). V was pared by 0 bases and J by 5 bases, with 6 bases between. Germline V gives CDR1 MNHNS, CDR2 SASEGT. This CDR3 has 13 amino acids. The CDR3 protein is CASSEARGDTQYF. DNA for the CDR3: TGTGCCAGCAGTGAAGCGCGGGGAGATACGCAGTATTTT.

The rearrangement uses TRBV2 and TRBJ2-5; D possibly corresponds to TRBD1 (6 bases). Germline V gene sequence: CDR1 SNHLY, CDR2 FYNNEI. The CDR3 sequence is 12 residues long. The V and J ends lost 8 bases and 1 base respectively, with 8 bases between them. CDR3 in DNA: TGTGCCAGCGGGGGCTCCCAAGAGACCCAGTACTTC. Translated, it gives CASGGSQETQYF.

V and J are TRBV18 and TRBJ1-4; TRBD1 agrees at 7 bases. The germline V gene encodes CDR1 KGHSH and CDR2 LQKENI. Trimming cost V 3 bases and J 4 bases; bases outside gene matches: 5. The CDR3 contains 15 residues. CDR3 bases: TGTGCCAGCTCACCCCAGGGGGGGCGTAATGAAAAACTGTTTTTT. It translates to CASSPQGGRNEKLFF.

This clonotype was observed many times. The gene calls are TRBV28 and TRBJ2-7, with D possibly being TRBD2 (6 bases). CDR3 length: 14 residues. Per germline, CDR1 MDHEN and CDR2 SYDVKM. Between the trimmed V and J ends, which lost 3 bases and 2 bases, there was a span of 11 bases. For the CDR3, the DNA is TGTGCCAGCAGTTTCGGAGGGTCTGCCTACGAGCAGTACTTC. Amino acid sequence: CASSFGGSAYEQYF.

The V call is TRBV6-1, the J call TRBJ1-1, with D uncertain. The V gene lost 5 bases and the J gene lost 0 bases, with 10 bases spanning the gap. Germline loops: CDR1 MNHNS, CDR2 SASEGT. The CDR3 loop spans 14 amino acids. The CDR3 DNA follows: TGTGCCAGCAGTTGGCCCCCAATGAACACTGAAGCTTTCTTT. This encodes CASSWPPMNTEAFF.

This clonotype has ten or more counts. The rearrangement links TRBV28 to TRBJ2-4, with TRBD2 identical over 15 bases. After removal of 6 bases from V and 0 bases from J, the junction contained 18 bases not matched to a gene. The CDR3 has 22 amino acids. The germline V gene has CDR1 MDHEN and CDR2 SYDVKM. Here the CDR3 reads CASRDRDDPGTSGRLAKNIQYF. CDR3 DNA sequence: TGTGCCAGCAGGGATAGGGACGATCCCGGGACTAGCGGGAGGTTAGCCAAAAACATTCAGTACTTC.